One sample yielded the 28 T cell receptor beta chains listed below, sequenced in a study of blood T cell repertoires in COVID-19. Assay used: immunoSEQ multiplex PCR; TCRdb lists only in-frame clones, some missing. Among some 140,000 clones, roughly 83% were seen once, and the ten largest hold 5.5%. The sequenced material came from PBMCs or T cells enriched from blood (not recorded which). These receptors originate from a man between 35 and 55 years old with acute COVID-19.

The genes are TRBV11-3 and TRBJ1-2, with D perhaps matching TRBD1 (5 bases). From germline, CDR1 is SGHNT and CDR2 YENEEA. CDR3 length equals 14 residues. V was clipped by 0 bases and J by 7 bases, with 12 bases between them. This chain's CDR3 is CASSLDRSGLGYTF. The CDR3 DNA reads TGTGCCAGCAGCTTAGATCGCTCAGGGCTTGGCTACACCTTC.

The V call is TRBV7-9, the J call TRBJ1-1; maybe TRBD1 (5 bases). The CDR3 has 16 amino acids. CDR1 and CDR2 (germline): SEHNR, FQNEAQ (reference sequence). Trimming left V 5 bases short and J 3 bases short, with 19 bases between. The CDR3 nucleotides read TGTGCCAGCAGCCCAAAACGTCGGGGGGGAGACACTGAAGCTTTCTTT. This gives the protein CASSPKRRGGDTEAFF.

The CDR3 spells CASSMTGPNQPQHF. The CDR3 DNA sequence: TGTGCCAGCAGCATGACAGGTCCAAATCAGCCCCAGCATTTT. The V call is TRBV7-8, the J call TRBJ1-5, with D possibly TRBD1 on 6 matching bases. The V gene's germline CDR1 is SGHVS and CDR2 FQNEAQ. The CDR3 spans 14 residues. V lost 5 bases and J 4 bases, leaving 12 bases between the germline ends.

The J gene is TRBJ2-7, the V gene TRBV5-5; unclear D gene. Trimming pared 2 bases from V and 3 bases from J, leaving 15 bases between. CDR1 and CDR2 from the germline V gene are SGHKS and YYEKEE (reference sequence). This CDR3 spans 15 amino acids. DNA of the CDR3: TGTGCCAGCAGCTTCGAACCCACTACACGCTACGAGCAGTACTTC. It encodes CASSFEPTTRYEQYF.

This chain uses TRBV5-1 with TRBJ2-2; 7 bases align to TRBD2. The V and J ends lost 4 bases and 11 bases, in that order; junction bases with no gene match: 29. CDR1 and CDR2 from the germline V gene are SGHRS and YFSETQ. This CDR3 spans 20 amino acids. The CDR3 nucleotides read TGCGCCAGCAGCCCCCATTGGACGGTCAGGCAACGGGGGGTCGGCGGAGAGCTGTTTTTT. Translation: CASSPHWTVRQRGVGGELFF.

This clone has just a few counts. This chain connects TRBV7-9 to TRBJ2-3, with 7 bases fitting TRBD1. J gave up 2 bases and V 6 bases, and 8 bases lay outside the gene matches. Germline V gene lookup returns CDR1 SEHNR and CDR2 FQNEAQ (reference sequence). This CDR3 spans 15 amino acids. For the CDR3, the DNA is TGTGCCAGCAGTTCTCCGGGACAGCCCACAGATACGCAGTATTTT. It yields the protein CASSSPGQPTDTQYF. Based on the CDR3 plus reference TRBV7-9 and TRBJ2-3, the full variable domain is DTGVSQNPRHKITKRGQNVTFRCDPISEHNRLYWYRQTLGQGPEFLTYFQNEAQLEKSRLLSDRFSAERPKGSFSTLEIQRTEQGDSAMYLCASSSPGQPTDTQYFGPGTRLTVL.

V usage is TRBV5-5 and J usage is TRBJ2-7; 8 bases fit TRBD2. The length of the CDR3 is 15 residues. Germline V gene data show CDR1 as SGHKS and CDR2 as YYEKEE (reference sequence). J lost 7 bases, V lost 3 bases, and 12 bases had no gene match. The CDR3 sequence: CASSSLGLGEGEQYF. CDR3 in DNA: TGTGCCAGCAGCTCCTTGGGACTAGGAGAAGGGGAGCAGTACTTC. The full variable domain, rest sourced from reference TRBV5-5 and TRBJ2-7, is DAGVTQSPTHLIKTRGQQVTLRCSPISGHKSVSWYQQVLGQGPQFIFQYYEKEERGRGNFPDRFSARQFPNYSSELNVNALLLGDSALYLCASSSLGLGEGEQYFGPGTRLTVT.

The rearrangement uses TRBV7-2 and TRBJ1-5, with D possibly being TRBD1 (5 bases). The CDR3 runs to 17 residues. V lost 1 base and J lost 1, with 14 bases in between. Germline V gene lookup returns CDR1 SGHTA and CDR2 FQGNSA. The CDR3 bases are TGTGCCAGCAGCTTAGACAGGCAGGGCCCGAGCAATCAGCCCCAGCATTTT. Its protein product is CASSLDRQGPSNQPQHF.

This clone was seen only a few times. The chain employs TRBV7-2 and TRBJ2-4; D perhaps matches TRBD1 (5 bases). CDR3 size: 15 residues. The germline gives CDR1 SGHTA, CDR2 FQGNSA. V lost 8 bases and J 1 base, leaving 15 bases between the germline ends. The DNA for the CDR3 is TGTGCCAGCCGAACAGGCCTCGGGGCCAAAAACATTCAGTACTTC. Its translation: CASRTGLGAKNIQYF.

This rearrangement joins TRBV7-9 to TRBJ2-7; 8 bases fit TRBD1. The V gene's germline CDR1 is SEHNR and CDR2 FQNEAQ (reference sequence). The length of the CDR3 is 16 residues. The J segment lost 2 bases and the V segment lost 5 bases, leaving 11 bases of the junction unmatched. The CDR3 DNA sequence: TGTGCCAGCAGCCTTCTCAGGACAGGGTCGGCCTACGAGCAGTACTTC. Translation gives CASSLLRTGSAYEQYF.

DNA of the CDR3: TGTGCCAGCAGCCAGTCCAACAATGAGCAGTTCTTC. It codes for CASSQSNNEQFF. The chain has TRBV11-2 and TRBJ2-1; the D is unclear. The ends were cut back, 5 bases at V and 5 bases at J, with 7 bases in the middle. The CDR3 runs to 12 residues. Germline lookup yields CDR1 SGHAT and CDR2 FQNNGV.

The rearrangement uses TRBV4-1 and TRBJ1-5, with D possibly matching TRBD1 (5 bases). The germline CDR1 and CDR2 sequences are MGHRA and YSYEKL. The CDR3 is made up of 15 amino acids. Trimming cost V 3 bases and J 3 bases, with 12 bases left between them. The CDR3 sequence is CASSQGQAYNQPQHF. The CDR3, as DNA: TGCGCCAGCAGCCAGGGGCAGGCTTACAATCAGCCCCAGCATTTT.

This rearrangement joins TRBV9 to TRBJ2-7; TRBD1 aligns across 10 bases. This CDR3 spans 14 amino acids. Per germline, CDR1 SGDLS and CDR2 YYNGEE. The V segment lost 9 bases and the J segment 4 bases; nucleotides outside the gene matches: 10. CDR3 residues: CATQGGTGVYEQYF. The CDR3 coding sequence is TGTGCCACCCAGGGGGGGACAGGGGTGTACGAGCAGTACTTC. Drawing the rest from reference TRBV9 and TRBJ2-7, the complete variable domain is DSGVTQTPKHLITATGQRVTLRCSPRSGDLSVYWYQQSLDQGLQFLIQYYNGEERAKGNILERFSAQQFPDLHSELNLSSLELGDSALYFCATQGGTGVYEQYFGPGTRLTVT.

The chain combines TRBV28 with TRBJ2-7; D may be TRBD1 (5 bases). This CDR3 contains 13 residues. Germline V gene sequence: CDR1 MDHEN, CDR2 SYDVKM. The V gene lost 9 bases and the J gene lost 4 bases, with 16 bases spanning the gap. The CDR3 loop is CASKGKASYEQYF. DNA of the CDR3: TGTGCCAGTAAGGGGAAGGCTTCTTACGAGCAGTACTTC.

J is TRBJ1-1 and V is TRBV5-1; D remains ambiguous. CDR3 length: 13 amino acids. Germline V gene lookup returns CDR1 SGHRS and CDR2 YFSETQ. V was pared by 2 bases and J by 5 bases, with 10 bases between. The CDR3 DNA reads TGCGCCAGCAGCTTCCGTCTAGCGACTGAAGCTTTCTTT. Protein product: CASSFRLATEAFF.

The genes are TRBV5-4 and TRBJ2-6, with D maybe TRBD1 (6 bases). CDR3 length equals 17 residues. V was shortened by 0 bases and J by 1 base, with 11 bases between the two germline ends. Germline CDR1 is SGHNT and CDR2 is YYREEE (reference sequence). DNA of the CDR3: TGTGCCAGCAGCTTGGTAAGGGGGATTTCTGGGGCCAACGTCCTGACTTTC. Translated, it gives CASSLVRGISGANVLTF.

The chain links TRBV4-3 to TRBJ1-3, with TRBD1 as a possible D gene (6 bases). Per germline, CDR1 LGHNA and CDR2 YSLEER. Trimming pared 1 base from V and 4 bases from J, leaving 14 bases between. CDR3 length: 16 amino acids. The CDR3 sequence: CASSQGAGADGNTIYF. For the CDR3, the DNA is TGCGCCAGCAGCCAAGGGGCGGGGGCTGACGGAAACACCATATATTTT.

This clone appeared once. The V and J genes are TRBV4-3 and TRBJ2-3; unclear D gene. The CDR3 sequence is 15 residues long. The germline CDR1 and CDR2 sequences are LGHNA and YSLEER. Deletions cut 2 bases from V and 0 bases from J, with 9 bases between. Here the CDR3 reads CASSQQVASTDTQYF. CDR3 bases: TGCGCCAGCAGCCAACAGGTTGCTAGCACAGATACGCAGTATTTT.

This clone was seen a few times. The gene calls are TRBV11-3 and TRBJ2-2; the D gene is possibly TRBD2 (5 bases). V lost 5 bases to trimming and J lost 7 bases, with 8 bases between them. The CDR3 totals 12 residues. Germline values: CDR1 SGHNT, CDR2 YENEEA. The CDR3 sequence is CASSTRGGELFF. CDR3 nucleotides: TGTGCCAGCAGCACCCGGGGCGGGGAGCTGTTTTTT.

V usage is TRBV19 and J usage is TRBJ2-1, with 8 bases lining up with TRBD2. The CDR3 contains 15 residues. J gave up 3 bases and V 7 bases, and 8 bases lay outside the gene matches. Germline CDR1 is LNHDA and CDR2 is SQIVND (reference sequence). CDR3 sequence reads: CASTLGTSGYNEQFF. The CDR3 DNA reads TGTGCCAGTACCCTCGGGACTAGTGGCTACAATGAGCAGTTCTTC.

The rearrangement uses TRBV28 and TRBJ1-3; D not resolved. Between the trimmed V and J ends, which lost 11 bases and 3 bases, there was a span of 17 bases. The germline CDR1 and CDR2 sequences are MDHEN and SYDVKM. The CDR3 is 14 residues long. This CDR3 is CASSVGEGGNTIYF. The CDR3, as DNA: TGTGCCTCTTCGGTTGGGGAGGGTGGAAACACCATATATTTT. The complete variable domain, with remaining parts taken from reference TRBV28 and TRBJ1-3, reads DVKVTQSSRYLVKRTGEKVFLECVQDMDHENMFWYRQDPGLGLRLIYFSYDVKMKEKGDIPEGYSVSREKKERFSLILESASTNQTSMYLCASSVGEGGNTIYFGEGSWLTVV.

This clone was observed a few times. The chain uses TRBV28 and TRBJ2-4; no clear D. The V gene lost 3 bases and the J gene lost 0 bases, with 9 bases spanning the gap. The CDR3 totals 15 residues. Germline loops: CDR1 MDHEN, CDR2 SYDVKM. The CDR3 bases are TGTGCCAGCAGTTTTGAGAGACTAGCCAAAAACATTCAGTACTTC. It yields the protein CASSFERLAKNIQYF.

The genes are TRBV7-2 and TRBJ2-3; 9 bases line up with TRBD2. This CDR3 contains 16 residues. Trimming at V came to 0 bases and at J to 1 base, leaving 2 bases not matched to a gene. CDR1 is SGHTA, CDR2 FQGNSA, per germline. CDR3 in amino acids: CASSLAPSGGTDTQYF. In DNA form, the CDR3 reads TGTGCCAGCAGCTTAGCGCCTAGCGGGGGCACAGATACGCAGTATTTT.

This clone was observed once. The rearrangement links TRBV9 to TRBJ1-2; D gene unclear. Germline V gene lookup returns CDR1 SGDLS and CDR2 YYNGEE. Trimming took 3 bases from V and 1 from J, leaving 16 bases between them. The CDR3 sequence is 16 residues long. The CDR3 DNA reads TGTGCCAGCAGCGATAACCGGCAAGCGTTTAACTATGGCTACACCTTC. This encodes CASSDNRQAFNYGYTF.

This clone was seen only once. The genes are TRBV7-9 and TRBJ2-2; D not resolved. V lost 5 bases to trimming and J lost 3 bases, with 7 bases between them. Germline V gives CDR1 SEHNR, CDR2 FQNEAQ (reference sequence). The CDR3 has 13 amino acids. CDR3 region: CASSREHTGELFF. The CDR3 nucleotides read TGTGCCAGCAGCCGTGAGCACACCGGGGAGCTGTTTTTT.

V and J are TRBV6-1 and TRBJ1-3; the D is unclear. Looked up from germline, CDR1 is MNHNS and CDR2 is SASEGT. V was clipped by 4 bases and J by 1 base, with 8 bases between them. This CDR3 is built from 14 residues. CDR3: CASSVGVSGNTIYF. The CDR3 region has the DNA TGTGCCAGCAGTGTCGGGGTTTCTGGAAACACCATATATTTT.

This chain joins TRBV24-1 and TRBJ2-7; 7 bases fit TRBD1. The germline CDR1 and CDR2 sequences are KGHDR and SFDVKD. This CDR3 contains 14 residues. The ends lost 3 bases at V and 5 bases at J; junction bases unmatched: 6. The DNA of the CDR3 is TGTGCCACCAGTGATGCGACAGGGTCAAACGAGCAGTACTTC. Its protein product is CATSDATGSNEQYF.

The chain links TRBV3-1 (or the pseudogene TRBV3-2) to TRBJ2-1; D possibly corresponds to TRBD2 (7 bases). CDR3 length: 17 amino acids. V was cut by 1 base and J by 0 bases, with 13 bases left in between. The germline V gene encodes CDR1 LGHDT and CDR2 YNNKEL (reference sequence). The CDR3 DNA reads as TGTGCCAGCAGCCAAGGGGGGGGGCAGAGCTCCTACAATGAGCAGTTCTTC. Residues: CASSQGGGQSSYNEQFF.